This T cell receptor beta chain was captured by sequencing in a study of shared clonotypes between healthy human individuals. As defined, naive CD8 cells were CD45RO-negative and positively selected for CCR7, with terminally differentiated effector memory CD45RA+ cells excluded. Those who donated were healthy HIV-negative adults, with no recent acute infections or vaccinations reported. The V and J ends lost 0 bases and 4 bases, in that order; junction bases with no gene match: 6. Germline lookup yields CDR1 SGDLS and CDR2 YYNGEE. The CDR3 is made up of 15 amino acids. Data came from immunoSEQ multiplex PCR; TCRdb stores just in-frame clones and leaves some out. Among hundreds of thousands of clones, roughly 98% were seen once, and the ten largest hold approximately 0.3%.

The source material was naive CD8+ T cells sorted from blood. This sequence was found in a man aged 25-40 years in good health. The gene calls are TRBV9 and TRBJ2-7; 8 positions agree with TRBD2. This CDR3 reads CASSVEGASGYEQYF. The CDR3 region has the DNA TGTGCCAGCAGCGTAGAAGGGGCTAGCGGGTACGAGCAGTACTTC.